This T cell receptor beta chain was sequenced for a study of cytomegalovirus exposure and HLA in healthy donors. The V gene's germline CDR1 is SEHNR and CDR2 FQNEAQ (reference sequence). The ends were cut back, 3 bases at V and 0 bases at J, with 9 bases in the middle. The CDR3 totals 14 residues. Assay: immunoSEQ multiplex PCR; the TCRdb copy retains only in-frame clones and omits some. The sample shows roughly 150,000 clones, around 82% of them seen only once. The V and J genes are TRBV7-9 and TRBJ2-7; D gene ambiguous. Sequencing input: PBMCs. This sequence originates from a man in his thirties or forties in good health and CMV-seropositive. CDR3 in amino acids: CASSFSRSSYEQYF. DNA of the CDR3: TGTGCCAGCAGCTTTAGTCGGAGCTCCTACGAGCAGTACTTC.